The T cell receptor beta chain described here comes from a study of T-cell reconstitution after alpha-beta-depleted transplantation in children. Overall study results and limits: About two months after transplant, alpha-beta T cells reportedly came from several hundred expanded graft clones. Diversity and T-cell counts at one year after transplant derived mostly from new T cells.

Unique molecular identifiers were incorporated into the prepared TCRbeta library. TCRdb called the PCR reads again in MiXCR, with one record for every CDR3 protein. The profile shows over 200,000 distinct CDR3 sequences, approximately 8.4% of them singletons. Germline V gene lookup returns CDR1 MDHEN and CDR2 SYDVKM. The CDR3 totals 14 residues. Trimming took off 6 bases at V and 1 base at J, with 12 bases between the two ends. In its sample, this clonotype was seen many times. Its antigen is currently unknown. The material sequenced was PBMCs, mostly from graft donor cells, taken 360 days after TCRalphabeta/CD19-depleted stem cell transplant. The clonotype originates from a male patient between 2 and 15 years old who had a stem cell transplant for acute myeloid leukemia, so the T cells may come from the graft donor. The chain is built from TRBV28 and TRBJ1-1; tentative D call: TRBD1 (6 bases). The CDR3 spells CASRSGTPNTEAFF. In nucleotides, the CDR3 is TGTGCCAGCAGATCCGGGACACCGAACACTGAAGCTTTCTTT. The full variable domain, its missing parts supplied by reference TRBV28 and TRBJ1-1, is DVKVTQSSRYLVKRTGEKVFLECVQDMDHENMFWYRQDPGLGLRLIYFSYDVKMKEKGDIPEGYSVSREKKERFSLILESASTNQTSMYLCASRSGTPNTEAFFGQGTRLTVV.